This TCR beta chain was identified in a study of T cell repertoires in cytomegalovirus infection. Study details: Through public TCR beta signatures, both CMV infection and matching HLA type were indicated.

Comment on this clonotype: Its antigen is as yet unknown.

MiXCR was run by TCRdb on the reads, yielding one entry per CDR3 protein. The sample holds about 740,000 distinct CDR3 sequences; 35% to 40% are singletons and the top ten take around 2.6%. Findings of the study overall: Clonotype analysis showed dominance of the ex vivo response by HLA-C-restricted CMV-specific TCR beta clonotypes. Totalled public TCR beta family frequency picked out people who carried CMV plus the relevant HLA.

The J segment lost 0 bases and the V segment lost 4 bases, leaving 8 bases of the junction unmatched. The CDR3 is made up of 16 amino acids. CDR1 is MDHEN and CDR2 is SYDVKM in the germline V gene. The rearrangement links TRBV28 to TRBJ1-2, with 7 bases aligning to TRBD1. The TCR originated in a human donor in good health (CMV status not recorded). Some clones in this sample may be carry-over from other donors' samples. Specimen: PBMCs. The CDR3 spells CASSSLQQGSNYGYTF. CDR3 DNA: TGTGCCAGCAGTTCGCTCCAACAGGGGTCTAACTATGGCTACACCTTC.